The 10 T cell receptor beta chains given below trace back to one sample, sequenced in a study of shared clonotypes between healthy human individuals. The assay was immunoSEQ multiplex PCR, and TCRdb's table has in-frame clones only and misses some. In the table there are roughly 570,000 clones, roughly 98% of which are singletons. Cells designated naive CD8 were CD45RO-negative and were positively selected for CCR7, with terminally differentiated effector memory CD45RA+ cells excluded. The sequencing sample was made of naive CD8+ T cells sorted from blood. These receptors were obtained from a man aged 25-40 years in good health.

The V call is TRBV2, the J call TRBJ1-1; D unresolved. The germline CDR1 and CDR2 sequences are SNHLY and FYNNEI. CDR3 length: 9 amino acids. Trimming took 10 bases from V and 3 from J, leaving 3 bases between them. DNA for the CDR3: TGTGCCACACACACTGAAGCTTTCTTT. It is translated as CATHTEAFF.

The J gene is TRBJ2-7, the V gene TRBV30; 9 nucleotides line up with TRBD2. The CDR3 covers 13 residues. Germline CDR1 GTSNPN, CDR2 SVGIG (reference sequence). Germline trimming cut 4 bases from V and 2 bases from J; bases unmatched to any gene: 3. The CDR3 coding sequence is TGTGCCTGGACTAGCGGGACCACCTACGAGCAGTACTTC. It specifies CAWTSGTTYEQYF.

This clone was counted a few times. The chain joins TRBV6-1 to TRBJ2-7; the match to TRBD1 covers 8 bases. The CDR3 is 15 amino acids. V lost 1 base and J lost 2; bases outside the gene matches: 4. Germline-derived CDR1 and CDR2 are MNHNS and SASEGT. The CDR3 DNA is TGTGCCAGCAGTGAAGGGACGGACAGGGCCTACGAGCAGTACTTC. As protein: CASSEGTDRAYEQYF.

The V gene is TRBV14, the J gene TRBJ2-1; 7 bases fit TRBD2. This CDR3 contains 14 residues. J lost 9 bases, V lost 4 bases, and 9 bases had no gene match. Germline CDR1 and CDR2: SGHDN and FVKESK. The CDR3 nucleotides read TGTGCCAGCAGCCCACGGGACTATATCGCTGAGCAGTTCTTC. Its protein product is CASSPRDYIAEQFF.

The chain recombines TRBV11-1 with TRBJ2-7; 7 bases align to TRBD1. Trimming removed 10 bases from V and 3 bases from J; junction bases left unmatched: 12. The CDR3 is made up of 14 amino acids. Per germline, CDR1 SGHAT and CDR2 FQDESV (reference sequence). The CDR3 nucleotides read TGTGCCACCAATGGACAGGCCGGAGGCTACGAGCAGTACTTC. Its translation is CATNGQAGGYEQYF.

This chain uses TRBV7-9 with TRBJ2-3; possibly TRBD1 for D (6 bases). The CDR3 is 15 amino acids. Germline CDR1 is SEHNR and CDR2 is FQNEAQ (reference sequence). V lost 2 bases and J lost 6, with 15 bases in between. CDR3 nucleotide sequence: TGTGCCAGCAGCTTAAGGGGGACAATTATGGATACGCAGTATTTT. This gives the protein CASSLRGTIMDTQYF.

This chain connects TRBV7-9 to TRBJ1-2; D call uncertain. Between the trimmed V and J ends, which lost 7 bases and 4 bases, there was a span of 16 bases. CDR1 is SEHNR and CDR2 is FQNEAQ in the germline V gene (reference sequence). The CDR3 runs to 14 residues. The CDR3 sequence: CASKPPQVVYGYTF. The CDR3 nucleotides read TGTGCCAGCAAGCCACCTCAGGTGGTCTATGGCTACACCTTC.

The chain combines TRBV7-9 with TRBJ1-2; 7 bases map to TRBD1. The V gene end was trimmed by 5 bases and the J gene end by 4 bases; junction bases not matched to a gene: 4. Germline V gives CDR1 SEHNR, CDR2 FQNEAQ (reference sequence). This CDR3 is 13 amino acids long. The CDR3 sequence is CASSTGEIYGYTF. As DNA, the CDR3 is TGTGCCAGCAGCACAGGGGAGATCTATGGCTACACCTTC.

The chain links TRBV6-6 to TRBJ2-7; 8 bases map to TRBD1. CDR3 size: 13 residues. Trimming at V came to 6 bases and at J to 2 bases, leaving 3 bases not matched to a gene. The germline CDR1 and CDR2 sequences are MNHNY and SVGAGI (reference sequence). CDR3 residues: CASSWDRTYEQYF. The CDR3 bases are TGTGCCAGCAGCTGGGACAGGACCTACGAGCAGTACTTC.

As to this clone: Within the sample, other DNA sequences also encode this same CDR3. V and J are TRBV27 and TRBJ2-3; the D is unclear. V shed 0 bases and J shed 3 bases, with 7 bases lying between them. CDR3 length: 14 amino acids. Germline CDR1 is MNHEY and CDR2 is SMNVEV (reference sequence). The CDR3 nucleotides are TGTGCCAGCAGTTTATCTGGTGGGACAGATACGCAGTATTTT. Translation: CASSLSGGTDTQYF.